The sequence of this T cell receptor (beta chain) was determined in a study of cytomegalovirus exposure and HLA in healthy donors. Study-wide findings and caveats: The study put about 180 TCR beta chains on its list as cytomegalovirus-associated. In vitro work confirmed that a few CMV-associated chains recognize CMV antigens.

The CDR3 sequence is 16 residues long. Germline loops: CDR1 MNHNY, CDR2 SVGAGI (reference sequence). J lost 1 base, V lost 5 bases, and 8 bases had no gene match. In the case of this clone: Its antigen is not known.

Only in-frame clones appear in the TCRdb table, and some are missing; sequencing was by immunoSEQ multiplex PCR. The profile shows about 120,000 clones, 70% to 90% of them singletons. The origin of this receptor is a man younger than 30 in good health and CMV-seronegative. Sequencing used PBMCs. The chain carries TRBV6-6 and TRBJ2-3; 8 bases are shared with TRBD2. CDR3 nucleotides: TGTGCCAGCAGTATAGGGACGGGACTAGGCACAGATACGCAGTATTTT. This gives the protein CASSIGTGLGTDTQYF.